The 29 T cell receptor beta chains below come from one sample, sequenced in a study of cytomegalovirus exposure and HLA in healthy donors. The PCR used 60 Vbeta and 13 Jbeta primers. Clones were sequenced by immunoSEQ multiplex PCR, and TCRdb holds only the in-frame ones, with some missing. Here the sample spans roughly 250,000 clones, roughly 80% being singletons. The specimen was PBMCs. Receptors originate from a girl aged 2-10 years in good health and CMV-seronegative.

The rearrangement uses TRBV7-9 and TRBJ2-1, with D perhaps TRBD1 (6 bases). The CDR3 is 15 amino acids. Germline loops: CDR1 SEHNR, CDR2 FQNEAQ (reference sequence). Trimming shortened V by 1 base and J by 4 bases, and 11 bases separated the two germline ends. CDR3 nucleotide sequence: TGTGCCAGCAGCTTAGTCAGGGGTTTGTACAATGAGCAGTTCTTC. Its translation is CASSLVRGLYNEQFF.

The chain links TRBV19 to TRBJ2-2, with a possible D match to TRBD1 (5 bases). V was pared by 3 bases and J by 0 bases, with 17 bases between. Germline V CDR1 and CDR2: LNHDA, SQIVND (reference sequence). This CDR3 has 18 residues. This CDR3 is CASSIYPAQVANTGELFF. Written as DNA, the CDR3 is TGTGCCAGTAGTATTTATCCCGCACAGGTAGCGAACACCGGGGAGCTGTTTTTT.

This chain's CDR3 is CASSPPGTGGGNEQFF. The CDR3 DNA follows: TGTGCCAGCAGCCCTCCCGGGACAGGGGGGGGCAATGAGCAGTTCTTC. The gene calls are TRBV9 and TRBJ2-1; 11 nucleotides agree with TRBD1. Unmatched junction bases numbered 9, after V lost 4 bases and J lost 6 bases. Germline CDR1 and CDR2: SGDLS and YYNGEE. This CDR3 spans 16 amino acids.

The genes are TRBV29-1 and TRBJ2-1; 8 bases align to TRBD2. From germline, CDR1 is SQVTM and CDR2 ANQGSEA. The CDR3 is 12 residues long. The V segment lost 6 bases and the J segment 7 bases; nucleotides outside the gene matches: 5. CDR3 protein: CSVPRGGNEQFF. In DNA form, the CDR3 reads TGCAGCGTCCCCCGGGGGGGTAATGAGCAGTTCTTC.

This chain links TRBV6-6 with TRBJ2-2; the match to TRBD2 covers 9 bases. Unmatched junction bases numbered 6, after V lost 8 bases and J lost 2 bases. CDR1 and CDR2 (germline): MNHNY, SVGAGI (reference sequence). The CDR3 has 15 amino acids. As DNA, the CDR3 is TGTGCCAGCCGAAGCGGGAGGATTAACACCGGGGAGCTGTTTTTT. This sequence encodes CASRSGRINTGELFF.

This chain uses TRBV29-1 with TRBJ1-5; 10 positions match TRBD1. The germline V gene encodes CDR1 SQVTM and CDR2 ANQGSEA. CDR3 length equals 14 residues. V gave up 8 bases and J gave up 0 bases; unmatched junction bases: 4. The CDR3 spells CSPDRGLSNQPQHF. Here the CDR3 DNA reads TGCAGCCCCGACAGGGGGCTTAGCAATCAGCCCCAGCATTTT.

V is TRBV19 and J is TRBJ2-7; possibly TRBD1 for D (6 bases). The V end was cut by 1 base, the J end by 3 bases, with 7 bases between. This CDR3 region has 13 residues. Germline assignment: CDR1 LNHDA and CDR2 SQIVND (reference sequence). CDR3 region: CASSIGTDYEQYF. The CDR3 DNA sequence: TGTGCCAGTAGTATAGGGACAGACTACGAGCAGTACTTC. Combining the CDR3 with reference TRBV19 and TRBJ2-7 gives the whole variable domain DGGITQSPKYLFRKEGQNVTLSCEQNLNHDAMYWYRQDPGQGLRLIYYSQIVNDFQKGDIAEGYSVSREKKESFPLTVTSAQKNPTAFYLCASSIGTDYEQYFGPGTRLTVT.

This sequence joins TRBV5-1 and TRBJ2-2, with 11 bases matching TRBD2. V was pared by 3 bases and J by 5 bases, with 12 bases of the junction left unmatched. CDR3 length equals 18 residues. Germline CDR1 SGHRS, CDR2 YFSETQ. This CDR3 reads CASSSSPLAGGRTGELFF. The DNA of the CDR3 is TGCGCCAGCAGCTCGAGCCCCCTAGCGGGGGGTCGGACCGGGGAGCTGTTTTTT.

The CDR3 here is CASSVGPSGRPDQETQYF. CDR3 nucleotide sequence: TGTGCCAGCAGCGTAGGGCCTAGCGGGAGGCCCGACCAAGAGACCCAGTACTTC. The rearrangement joins TRBV9 to TRBJ2-5; 11 nucleotides agree with TRBD2. The CDR3 runs 18 residues. Germline V gene lookup returns CDR1 SGDLS and CDR2 YYNGEE. Trimming took 0 bases from V and 0 from J; bases not matched to a gene: 7.

This clone was found once. The V call is TRBV2, the J call TRBJ2-5, with 8 bases fitting TRBD2. The J segment lost 7 bases and the V segment lost 3 bases, leaving 13 bases of the junction unmatched. Germline V gives CDR1 SNHLY, CDR2 FYNNEI. The CDR3 contains 16 residues. CDR3 protein: CASSDFGRAEIGTQYF. CDR3 nucleotides: TGTGCCAGCAGTGACTTCGGGAGGGCCGAAATCGGGACCCAGTACTTC.

The V call is TRBV18, the J call TRBJ1-2; possible D gene TRBD1, 5 bases. CDR3 length equals 14 residues. V lost 0 bases and J 8 bases, leaving 13 bases between the germline ends. The V gene's germline CDR1 is KGHSH and CDR2 LQKENI. The CDR3, as DNA: TGTGCCAGCTCACCACCAAGCGGGGCGAGAGGCTACACCTTC. It specifies CASSPPSGARGYTF.

V gene TRBV28 combines with J gene TRBJ1-4; 8 nucleotides agree with TRBD1. The CDR3 has 13 residues. Germline loops: CDR1 MDHEN, CDR2 SYDVKM. V trimming: 8 bases; J trimming: 7 bases; junction bases outside the gene matches: 6. This chain's CDR3 is CASRDRLGEKLFF. For the CDR3, the DNA is TGTGCCAGCCGGGACAGGTTGGGTGAAAAACTGTTTTTT. The full variable domain, with the rest looked up from reference TRBV28 and TRBJ1-4, is DVKVTQSSRYLVKRTGEKVFLECVQDMDHENMFWYRQDPGLGLRLIYFSYDVKMKEKGDIPEGYSVSREKKERFSLILESASTNQTSMYLCASRDRLGEKLFFGSGTQLSVL.

This chain joins TRBV28 and TRBJ2-5, with TRBD2 identical over 7 bases. The germline V gene encodes CDR1 MDHEN and CDR2 SYDVKM. The CDR3 totals 15 residues. V trimming: 4 bases; J trimming: 1 base; junction bases outside the gene matches: 6. The CDR3 reads CASSSLAAAQETQYF. In DNA, the CDR3 is TGTGCCAGCAGTTCCCTAGCGGCTGCCCAAGAGACCCAGTACTTC.

The rearrangement links TRBV10-3 to TRBJ2-7; TRBD2 agrees at 11 bases. Trimming cost V 11 bases and J 3 bases; bases outside gene matches: 9. Per germline, CDR1 ENHRY and CDR2 SYGVKD. The CDR3 is made up of 14 amino acids. The CDR3 bases are TGTGCCGGGGGGCCTAGCGGGGGGTACTACGAGCAGTACTTC. This encodes CAGGPSGGYYEQYF.

The chain links TRBV12-5 to TRBJ2-7, with D unresolved. The CDR3 is 12 amino acids. Germline values: CDR1 LGHNT, CDR2 FRNRAP. Trimming took off 7 bases at V and 3 bases at J, with 10 bases between the two ends. CDR3 in DNA: TGTGCTAGTGCAGAGCGCGACTACGAGCAGTACTTC. It translates to CASAERDYEQYF.

V is TRBV7-8 and J is TRBJ1-5; possibly TRBD1 for D (6 bases). CDR1 and CDR2 (germline): SGHVS, FQNEAQ. The ends were cut back, 0 bases at V and 5 bases at J, with 11 bases in the middle. The CDR3 is made up of 15 amino acids. The CDR3 sequence is CASSLAGRGHQPQHF. In nucleotides, the CDR3 is TGTGCCAGCAGCTTAGCGGGGCGGGGGCATCAGCCCCAGCATTTT.

This clone was observed a handful of times. V and J are TRBV7-6 and TRBJ2-2; 10 nucleotides match TRBD2. V gave up 1 base and J gave up 6 bases; unmatched junction bases: 8. This CDR3 spans 17 amino acids. In germline, CDR1 is SGHVS, CDR2 FNYEAQ. The CDR3 sequence: CASSLGRAGGLSGELFF. The CDR3 nucleotides are TGTGCCAGCAGCTTAGGCCGAGCGGGGGGGCTCTCCGGGGAGCTGTTTTTT.

The J gene is TRBJ2-5, the V gene TRBV7-8; no firm D call. CDR1 is SGHVS, CDR2 FQNEAQ, per germline. The CDR3 extends over 17 amino acids. The ends were cut back, 1 base at V and 4 bases at J, with 19 bases in the middle. CDR3 loop: CASSLGFVSTLLETQYF. DNA for the CDR3: TGTGCCAGCAGCTTAGGGTTCGTGTCGACACTTTTAGAGACCCAGTACTTC.

The CDR3 sequence is CASSYSWGVNEQFF. The CDR3 DNA reads TGTGCCAGCAGTTACTCTTGGGGAGTCAATGAGCAGTTCTTC. The V and J genes are TRBV6-5 and TRBJ2-1, with a possible D match to TRBD2 (5 bases). Germline assignment: CDR1 MNHEY and CDR2 SVGAGI. V was pared by 0 bases and J by 6 bases, with 9 bases between. The CDR3 runs 14 residues.

This CDR3 is CASSARGVTDTQYF. The DNA of the CDR3 is TGTGCCAGCAGCGCCCGGGGGGTCACAGATACGCAGTATTTT. The chain employs TRBV9 and TRBJ2-3; 7 positions match TRBD2. With V trimmed by 3 bases and J by 2 bases, 3 bases remained unmatched. This CDR3 region has 14 residues. In germline, CDR1 is SGDLS, CDR2 YYNGEE.

This clone came up a few times. The chain uses TRBV11-2 and TRBJ2-1; maybe TRBD2 (6 bases). Trimming removed 5 bases at V and 0 bases at J, with 11 bases between. The CDR3 is made up of 15 amino acids. From germline, CDR1 is SGHAT and CDR2 FQNNGV. The CDR3: CASSPGGSSYNEQFF. The CDR3 DNA sequence: TGTGCCAGCAGCCCCGGAGGGAGCTCCTACAATGAGCAGTTCTTC.

The CDR3 sequence is CASSARLAGGSETQYF. The CDR3 bases are TGTGCCAGCAGCGCGAGACTAGCGGGAGGAAGCGAGACCCAGTACTTC. This chain links TRBV7-8 with TRBJ2-5, with 13 positions matching TRBD2. J was trimmed by 5 bases and V by 5 bases; bases with no gene match: 8. Germline CDR1 SGHVS, CDR2 FQNEAQ. The CDR3 length is 16 residues.

The chain is built from TRBV5-6 and TRBJ1-1, with TRBD1 matching 8 bases. V was pared by 0 bases and J by 3 bases, with 10 bases of the junction left unmatched. CDR1 SGHDT and CDR2 YYEEEE come from the germline V gene. The length of the CDR3 is 17 residues. Here the CDR3 reads CASSLVLTGVMDTEAFF. The CDR3 nucleotides are TGTGCCAGCAGCTTGGTGTTGACAGGGGTCATGGACACTGAAGCTTTCTTT.

This clone has only a few counts. The rearrangement joins TRBV7-2 to TRBJ1-5, with 7 bases identical to TRBD1. The CDR3 covers 15 residues. Germline CDR1 reads SGHTA; CDR2 reads FQGNSA. Unmatched junction bases numbered 7, after V lost 6 bases and J lost 2 bases. The CDR3 DNA reads TGTGCCAGCAGTACAGGGGTGAAGGGCAATCAGCCCCAGCATTTT. The encoded protein is CASSTGVKGNQPQHF.

This sequence joins TRBV5-5 and TRBJ1-2; TRBD1 might be the D (5 bases). The V end lost 1 base, the J end lost 6 bases, and 7 bases lay between the germline ends. The CDR3 runs to 12 residues. Germline V gene sequence: CDR1 SGHKS, CDR2 YYEKEE (reference sequence). The CDR3 nucleotides are TGTGCCAGCAGCTTGTCAGGGAATGGCTACACCTTC. The encoded protein is CASSLSGNGYTF. Variable domain in full (rest from reference TRBV5-5 and TRBJ1-2): DAGVTQSPTHLIKTRGQQVTLRCSPISGHKSVSWYQQVLGQGPQFIFQYYEKEERGRGNFPDRFSARQFPNYSSELNVNALLLGDSALYLCASSLSGNGYTFGSGTRLTVV.

The J gene is TRBJ1-4, the V gene TRBV27; 8 nucleotides match TRBD1. Germline loops: CDR1 MNHEY, CDR2 SMNVEV (reference sequence). V dropped 2 bases and J dropped 7; count of bases not matched to a gene: 3. The CDR3 is made up of 14 amino acids. Here the CDR3 reads CASSLQGASEKLFF. The CDR3 DNA reads as TGTGCCAGCAGTTTACAGGGGGCCTCTGAAAAACTGTTTTTT.

This CDR3 is CASSLYSTSGNTIYF. CDR3 sequence (DNA): TGTGCCAGCAGCTTATACAGCACCTCTGGAAACACCATATATTTT. The gene calls are TRBV7-6 and TRBJ1-3; D ambiguous. The CDR3 length is 15 residues. Germline V gene lookup returns CDR1 SGHVS and CDR2 FNYEAQ. Trimming shortened V by 2 bases and J by 0 bases, and 8 bases separated the two germline ends.

V and J are TRBV2 and TRBJ2-1; 10 bases are a match to TRBD2. The CDR3 loop spans 15 amino acids. The ends lost 10 bases at V and 8 bases at J; junction bases unmatched: 14. CDR1 and CDR2 (germline): SNHLY, FYNNEI. In DNA, the CDR3 is TGTGCCAACCTGAAAAGAGCGGGGGGGCGGTATGAGCAGTTCTTC. The encoded protein is CANLKRAGGRYEQFF.

The chain employs TRBV25-1 and TRBJ1-6; 9 bases are a match to TRBD1. Per the germline V gene, CDR1 is MGHDK and CDR2 is SYGVNS. This CDR3 has 18 amino acids. With 0 bases clipped from V and 6 bases from J, the junction kept 9 bases outside the gene matches. This chain's CDR3 is CASSEYGDRAGGNSPLHF. CDR3 nucleotide sequence: TGTGCCAGCAGTGAATATGGGGACAGGGCGGGCGGTAATTCACCCCTCCACTTT.